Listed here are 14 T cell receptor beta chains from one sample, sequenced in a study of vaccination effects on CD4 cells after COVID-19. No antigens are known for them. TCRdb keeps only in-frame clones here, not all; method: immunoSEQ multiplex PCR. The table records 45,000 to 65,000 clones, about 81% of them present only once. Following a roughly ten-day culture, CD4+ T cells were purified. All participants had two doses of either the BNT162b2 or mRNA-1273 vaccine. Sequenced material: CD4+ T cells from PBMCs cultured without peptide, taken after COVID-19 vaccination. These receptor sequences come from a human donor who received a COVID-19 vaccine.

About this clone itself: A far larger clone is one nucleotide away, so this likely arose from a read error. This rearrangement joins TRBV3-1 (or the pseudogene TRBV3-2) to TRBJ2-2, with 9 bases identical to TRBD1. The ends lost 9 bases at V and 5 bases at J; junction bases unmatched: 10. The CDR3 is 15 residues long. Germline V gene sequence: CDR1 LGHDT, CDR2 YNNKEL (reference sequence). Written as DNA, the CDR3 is TGTGCCAGAAGTCCACAGGGGGCGGGGACCGGGGAGCTGTTTTTT. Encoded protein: CARSPQGAGTGELFF.

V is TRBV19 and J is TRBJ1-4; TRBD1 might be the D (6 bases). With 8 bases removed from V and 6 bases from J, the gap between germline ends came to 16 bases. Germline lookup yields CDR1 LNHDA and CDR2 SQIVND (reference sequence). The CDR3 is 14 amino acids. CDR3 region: CASSRGGEYEKLFF. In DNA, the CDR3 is TGTGCCAGTTCGAGAGGGGGGGAGTATGAAAAACTGTTTTTT.

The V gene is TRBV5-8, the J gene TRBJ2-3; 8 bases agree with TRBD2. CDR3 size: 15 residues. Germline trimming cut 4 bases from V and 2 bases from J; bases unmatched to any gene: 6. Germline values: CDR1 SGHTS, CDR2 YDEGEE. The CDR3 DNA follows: TGTGCCAGCAGCCCGGGGGGGGGATTCACAGATACGCAGTATTTT. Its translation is CASSPGGGFTDTQYF.

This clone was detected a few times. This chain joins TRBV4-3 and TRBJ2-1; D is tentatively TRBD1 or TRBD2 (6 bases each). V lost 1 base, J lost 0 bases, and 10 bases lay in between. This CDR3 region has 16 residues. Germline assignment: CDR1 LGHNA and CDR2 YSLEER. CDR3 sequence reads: CASSQGGRGSYNEQFF. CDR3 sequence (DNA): TGCGCCAGCAGCCAAGGGGGGCGGGGCTCCTACAATGAGCAGTTCTTC.

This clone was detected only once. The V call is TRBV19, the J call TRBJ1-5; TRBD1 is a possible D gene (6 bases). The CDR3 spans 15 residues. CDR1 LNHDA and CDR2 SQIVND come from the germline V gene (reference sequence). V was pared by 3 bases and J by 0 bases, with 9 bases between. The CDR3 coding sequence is TGTGCCAGTAGTATCAGGGGCCATAGCAATCAGCCCCAGCATTTT. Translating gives CASSIRGHSNQPQHF. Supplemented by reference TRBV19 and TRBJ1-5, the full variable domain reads DGGITQSPKYLFRKEGQNVTLSCEQNLNHDAMYWYRQDPGQGLRLIYYSQIVNDFQKGDIAEGYSVSREKKESFPLTVTSAQKNPTAFYLCASSIRGHSNQPQHFGDGTRLSIL.

The CDR3 here is CASSDTISSYNEQFF. As DNA, the CDR3 is TGTGCCAGCAGTGACACTATAAGCTCCTACAATGAGCAGTTCTTC. The chain couples TRBV6-1 to TRBJ2-1; D remains unclear. The CDR3 runs 15 residues. Trimming removed 3 bases at V and 0 bases at J, with 9 bases between. CDR1 MNHNS and CDR2 SASEGT come from the germline V gene.

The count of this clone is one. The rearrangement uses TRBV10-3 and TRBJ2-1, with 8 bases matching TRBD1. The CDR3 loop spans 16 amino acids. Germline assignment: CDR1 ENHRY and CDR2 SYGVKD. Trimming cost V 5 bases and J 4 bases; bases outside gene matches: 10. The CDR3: CAISWVRTGNYNEQFF. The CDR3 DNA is TGTGCCATCAGTTGGGTAAGGACAGGGAATTACAATGAGCAGTTCTTC.

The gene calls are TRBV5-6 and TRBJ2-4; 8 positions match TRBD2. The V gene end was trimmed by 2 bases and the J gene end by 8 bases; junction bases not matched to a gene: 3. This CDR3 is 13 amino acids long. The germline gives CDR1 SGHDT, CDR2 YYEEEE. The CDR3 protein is CASSFQLADIQYF. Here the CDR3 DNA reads TGTGCCAGCAGCTTTCAACTAGCGGACATTCAGTACTTC.

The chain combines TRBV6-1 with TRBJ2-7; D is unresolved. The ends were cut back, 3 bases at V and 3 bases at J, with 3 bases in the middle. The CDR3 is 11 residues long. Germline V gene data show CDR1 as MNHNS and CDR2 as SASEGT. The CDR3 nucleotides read TGTGCCAGCAGTGACCGCTACGAGCAGTACTTC. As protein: CASSDRYEQYF.

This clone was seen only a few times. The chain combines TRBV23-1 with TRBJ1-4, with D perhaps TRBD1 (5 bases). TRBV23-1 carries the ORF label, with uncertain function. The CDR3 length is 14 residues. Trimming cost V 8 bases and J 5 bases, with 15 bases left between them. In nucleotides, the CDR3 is TGCGCCAGCCTTATGCGCCGGGGGAATGAAAAACTGTTTTTT. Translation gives CASLMRRGNEKLFF.

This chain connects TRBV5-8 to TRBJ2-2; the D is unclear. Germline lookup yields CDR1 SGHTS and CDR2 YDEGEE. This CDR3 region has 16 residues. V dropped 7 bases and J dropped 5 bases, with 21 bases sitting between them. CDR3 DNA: TGTGCCAGCCCGATAATTATCCCGTCGGAAACCGGGGAGCTGTTTTTT. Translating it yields CASPIIIPSETGELFF.

The CDR3, as DNA: TGTGCCAGCGCGAATTTGAATGAGCAGTTCTTC. Translated: CASANLNEQFF. The chain joins TRBV2 to TRBJ2-1; D remains unclear. The CDR3 runs to 11 residues. Germline CDR1 and CDR2: SNHLY and FYNNEI. The ends were cut back, 8 bases at V and 7 bases at J, with 9 bases in the middle.

CDR3 amino acids: CASSAYRRDRGPKDNEQFF. In DNA, the CDR3 is TGTGCCAGCAGCGCATATCGGCGGGACAGGGGGCCGAAGGACAATGAGCAGTTCTTC. The V gene is TRBV7-9, the J gene TRBJ2-1, with 12 nucleotides matching TRBD1. This CDR3 spans 19 amino acids. Per the germline V gene, CDR1 is SEHNR and CDR2 is FQNEAQ (reference sequence). V dropped 5 bases and J dropped 5; count of bases not matched to a gene: 16. Full variable domain (rest looked up from reference TRBV7-9 and TRBJ2-1): DTGVSQNPRHKITKRGQNVTFRCDPISEHNRLYWYRQTLGQGPEFLTYFQNEAQLEKSRLLSDRFSAERPKGSFSTLEIQRTEQGDSAMYLCASSAYRRDRGPKDNEQFFGPGTRLTVL.

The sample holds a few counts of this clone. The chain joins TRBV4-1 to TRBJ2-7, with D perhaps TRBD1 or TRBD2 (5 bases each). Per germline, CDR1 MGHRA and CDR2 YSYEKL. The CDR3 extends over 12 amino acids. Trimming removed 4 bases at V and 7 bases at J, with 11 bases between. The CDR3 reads CASSRGSSEQYF. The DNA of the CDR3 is TGCGCCAGCAGCCGGGGGTCGAGTGAGCAGTACTTC.